This T cell receptor beta chain emerged from a study of PD-L1 blockade in urothelial cancer. Data came from immunoSEQ multiplex PCR; TCRdb stores just in-frame clones and leaves some out. The sample carries tens of thousands of clones, 82% recorded once. This clone was seen once. V was pared by 4 bases and J by 0 bases, with 5 bases of the junction left unmatched. CDR1 and CDR2 (germline): SGHRS, YFSETQ. The CDR3 length is 15 residues. The gene calls are TRBV5-1 and TRBJ2-3; 7 bases fit TRBD1. This TCR was recovered from a man aged 65 to 79 with urothelial cancer. Sample: PBMCs, taken around atezolizumab (anti-PD-L1) treatment. The CDR3 DNA reads TGCGCCAGCAGCCGGGGACAGTCTAGCACAGATACGCAGTATTTT. Its translation is CASSRGQSSTDTQYF.